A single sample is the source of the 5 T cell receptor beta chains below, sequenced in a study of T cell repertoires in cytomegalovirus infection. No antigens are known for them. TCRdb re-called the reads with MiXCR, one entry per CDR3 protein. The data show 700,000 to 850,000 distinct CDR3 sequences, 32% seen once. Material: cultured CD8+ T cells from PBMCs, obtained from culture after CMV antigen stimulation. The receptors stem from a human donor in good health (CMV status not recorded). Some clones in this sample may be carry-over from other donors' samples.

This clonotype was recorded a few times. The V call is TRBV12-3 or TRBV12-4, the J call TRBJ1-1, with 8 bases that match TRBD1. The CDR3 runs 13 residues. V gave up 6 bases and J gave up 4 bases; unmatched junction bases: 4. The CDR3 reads CASSRDRTTEAFF. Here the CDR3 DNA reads TGTGCCAGCAGCCGGGACAGGACCACTGAAGCTTTCTTT.

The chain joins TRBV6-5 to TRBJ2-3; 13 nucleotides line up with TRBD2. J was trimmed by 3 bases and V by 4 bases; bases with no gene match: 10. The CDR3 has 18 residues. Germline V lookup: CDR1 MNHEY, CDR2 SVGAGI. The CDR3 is CASSLLAGGPVGTDTQYF. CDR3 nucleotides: TGTGCCAGCAGTTTACTAGCGGGGGGGCCTGTGGGGACAGATACGCAGTATTTT.

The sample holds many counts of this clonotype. The CDR3 spells CAELAAGLNYGYTF. The CDR3 nucleotides read TGTGCCGAGTTAGCCGCGGGCCTTAACTATGGCTACACCTTC. This chain uses TRBV7-9 with TRBJ1-2; the D is unclear. This CDR3 region has 14 residues. Trimming pared 11 bases from V and 1 base from J, leaving 17 bases between. CDR1 SEHNR and CDR2 FQNEAQ come from the germline V gene (reference sequence). The whole variable domain, filled in from reference TRBV7-9 and TRBJ1-2, reads DTGVSQNPRHKITKRGQNVTFRCDPISEHNRLYWYRQTLGQGPEFLTYFQNEAQLEKSRLLSDRFSAERPKGSFSTLEIQRTEQGDSAMYLCAELAAGLNYGYTFGSGTRLTVV.

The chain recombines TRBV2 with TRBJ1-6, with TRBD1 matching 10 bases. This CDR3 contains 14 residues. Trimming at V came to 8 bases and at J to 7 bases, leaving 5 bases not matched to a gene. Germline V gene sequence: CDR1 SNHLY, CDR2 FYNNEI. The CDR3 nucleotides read TGTGCCAGCTCAGACAGGGGGCTCAATTCACCCCTCCACTTT. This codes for CASSDRGLNSPLHF.

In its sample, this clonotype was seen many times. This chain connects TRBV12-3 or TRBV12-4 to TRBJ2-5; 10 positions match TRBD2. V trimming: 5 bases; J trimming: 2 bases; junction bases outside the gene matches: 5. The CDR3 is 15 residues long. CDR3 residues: CASSPGLAAQETQYF. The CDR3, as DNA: TGTGCCAGCAGTCCAGGACTAGCGGCTCAAGAGACCCAGTACTTC.